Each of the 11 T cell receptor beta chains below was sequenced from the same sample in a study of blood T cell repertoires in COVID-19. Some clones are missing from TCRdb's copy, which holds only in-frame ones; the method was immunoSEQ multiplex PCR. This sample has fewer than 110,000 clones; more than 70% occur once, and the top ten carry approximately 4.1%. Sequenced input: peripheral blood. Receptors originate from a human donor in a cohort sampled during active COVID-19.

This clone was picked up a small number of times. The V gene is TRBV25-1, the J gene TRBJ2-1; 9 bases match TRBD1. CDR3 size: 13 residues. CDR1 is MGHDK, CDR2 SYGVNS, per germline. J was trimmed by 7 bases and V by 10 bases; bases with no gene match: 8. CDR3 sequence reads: CATKQGARNEQFF. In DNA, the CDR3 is TGTGCCACCAAACAGGGGGCGCGTAATGAGCAGTTCTTC.

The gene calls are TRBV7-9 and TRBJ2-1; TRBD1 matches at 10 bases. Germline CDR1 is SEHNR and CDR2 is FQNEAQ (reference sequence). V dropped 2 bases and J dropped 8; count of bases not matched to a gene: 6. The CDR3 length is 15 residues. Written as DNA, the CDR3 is TGTGCCAGCAGCTTATACGGGACAGGGGTGGATGAGCAGTTCTTC. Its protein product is CASSLYGTGVDEQFF.

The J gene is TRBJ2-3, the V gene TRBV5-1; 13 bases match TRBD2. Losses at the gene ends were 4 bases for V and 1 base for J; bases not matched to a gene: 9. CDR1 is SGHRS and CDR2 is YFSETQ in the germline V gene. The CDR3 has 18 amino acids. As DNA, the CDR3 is TGCGCCAGCAGCCCAGATGCCGGGACTAGCGGGGGCACAGATACGCAGTATTTT. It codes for CASSPDAGTSGGTDTQYF.

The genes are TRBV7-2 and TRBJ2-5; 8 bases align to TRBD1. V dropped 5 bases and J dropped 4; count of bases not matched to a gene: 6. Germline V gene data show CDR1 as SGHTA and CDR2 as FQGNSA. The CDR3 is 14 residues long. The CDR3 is CASSQDRGRETQYF. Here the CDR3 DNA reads TGTGCCAGCAGCCAAGACAGGGGTCGAGAGACCCAGTACTTC.

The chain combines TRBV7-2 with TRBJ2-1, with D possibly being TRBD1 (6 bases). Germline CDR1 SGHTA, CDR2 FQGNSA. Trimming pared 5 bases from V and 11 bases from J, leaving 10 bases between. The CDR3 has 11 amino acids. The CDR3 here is CASSTGTKQFF. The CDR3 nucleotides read TGTGCCAGCAGCACCGGGACAAAGCAGTTCTTC.

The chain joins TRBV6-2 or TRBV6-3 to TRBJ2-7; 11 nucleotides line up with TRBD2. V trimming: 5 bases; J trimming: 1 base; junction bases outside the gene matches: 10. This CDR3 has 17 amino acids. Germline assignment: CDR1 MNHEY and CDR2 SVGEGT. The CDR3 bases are TGTGCCAGCAGTAACCCCCAGGGACTAGCGGTTTCCTACGAGCAGTACGTC. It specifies CASSNPQGLAVSYEQYV.

CDR3 sequence (DNA): TGTGCCACCAGCAGAGATAGGGGCAGCCCCTACGAGCAGTACTTC. It encodes CATSRDRGSPYEQYF. The V call is TRBV15, the J call TRBJ2-7; TRBD1 is a possible D gene (5 bases). The CDR3 has 15 residues. V lost 0 bases and J 2 bases, leaving 11 bases between the germline ends. Germline CDR1 is LNHNV and CDR2 is YYDKDF (reference sequence).

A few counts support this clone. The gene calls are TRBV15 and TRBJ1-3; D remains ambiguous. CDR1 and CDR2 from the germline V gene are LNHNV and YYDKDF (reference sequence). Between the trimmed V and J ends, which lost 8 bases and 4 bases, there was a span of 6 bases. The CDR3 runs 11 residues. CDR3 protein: CATSPGNTIYF. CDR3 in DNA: TGTGCCACCTCCCCGGGAAACACCATATATTTT.

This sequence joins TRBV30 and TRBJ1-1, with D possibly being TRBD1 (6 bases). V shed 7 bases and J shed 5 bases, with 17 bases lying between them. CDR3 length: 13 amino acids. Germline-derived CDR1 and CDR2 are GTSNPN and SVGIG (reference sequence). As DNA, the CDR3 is TGTGCCTATAGAAAGAGAGGGGGAACTGAAGCTTTCTTT. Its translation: CAYRKRGGTEAFF.

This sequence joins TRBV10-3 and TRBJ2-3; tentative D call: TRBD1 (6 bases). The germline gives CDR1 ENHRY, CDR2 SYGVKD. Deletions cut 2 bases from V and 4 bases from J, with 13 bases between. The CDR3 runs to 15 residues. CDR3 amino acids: CAISEPGHASDTQYF. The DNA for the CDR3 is TGTGCCATCAGTGAGCCGGGACATGCCTCAGATACGCAGTATTTT.

The CDR3: CASSLDRRGYTF. The CDR3 coding sequence is TGTGCCAGCAGCCTGGACCGGCGGGGCTACACCTTC. The rearrangement links TRBV5-5 to TRBJ1-2; D unresolved. Looked up from germline, CDR1 is SGHKS and CDR2 is YYEKEE (reference sequence). The CDR3 has 12 residues. Between the trimmed V and J ends, which lost 4 bases and 8 bases, there was a span of 12 bases.